This TCR beta chain came from a study of blood T cell repertoires in COVID-19. In the study overall: The United States, Italy and Spain supplied acute and convalescent COVID-19 samples. The cDNA or gDNA used as material had been derived from T cells, B-cell-depleted T cells, or PBMCs.

From germline, CDR1 is SQVTM and CDR2 ANQGSEA. Trimming shortened V by 4 bases and J by 7 bases, and 13 bases separated the two germline ends. This CDR3 is built from 12 residues. Per the authors' pipeline: Estimation of nucleated cell counts was performed using reference gene primer amplification. TCRdb's copy holds only in-frame clones and misses some; the assay was immunoSEQ multiplex PCR. V, J and clone size are taken as reported in that table, and D and trimming were inferred from the DNA itself. The sample has over 70,000 clones; about 87% are singletons. The origin of this receptor is a human donor in a cohort sampled during active COVID-19. J is TRBJ1-2 and V is TRBV29-1; D gene uncertain. The sample consisted of peripheral blood. This CDR3 reads CSVAQVGGGYTF. CDR3 bases: TGCAGCGTTGCGCAGGTTGGAGGTGGCTACACCTTC.